This is a list of T cell receptor beta chains from one sample in a study of cytotoxic CD8 clonotypes in ibrutinib-treated CLL. The data were produced by immunoSEQ multiplex PCR, yet TCRdb's version contains in-frame clones alone and is incomplete. The sample contains 14,000 or so clones, about 64% of which appear only once. The starting material was PBMCs, obtained before ibrutinib treatment. All receptors come from a human donor with chronic lymphocytic leukemia. The CDR3 runs from the conserved cysteine through the conserved F or W.

j_call | v_call | cdr3_aa
TRBJ2-2 | TRBV10-1 | CASSEMTRTGELFF
TRBJ1-2 | TRBV10-3 | CAIPTMAGAGGYTF
TRBJ2-2 | TRBV5-4 | CASSLALTGELFF
TRBJ2-7 | TRBV2 | CASSERYEQYF
TRBJ1-4 | TRBV4-1 | CASSPGAGAAWNEKLFF
TRBJ2-3 | TRBV29-1 | CSVLGTPAVGSTDTQYF
TRBJ2-3 | TRBV5-1 | CASTERDSRTDTQYF
TRBJ1-2 | TRBV5-5 | CASSLVSQGASF
TRBJ2-7 | TRBV7-6 | CASSAGGGEAYEQYF
TRBJ2-3 | TRBV4-2 | CASSQEGLAGGPDTQYF
TRBJ2-1 | TRBV19 | CASRPGLFYNEQFF
TRBJ1-2 | TRBV5-1 | CASSSTDRGLDSGGYTF
TRBJ1-5 | TRBV7-9 | CASSLGPGDPQHF
TRBJ1-4 | TRBV7-9 | CASSLAGTGREKLFF
TRBJ2-7 | TRBV4-1 | CASSQVLADLFEQYF
TRBJ1-3 | TRBV27 | CASSSTGEGSGNTIYF
TRBJ2-1 | TRBV9 | CASSVEGTGVREQFF
TRBJ2-7 | TRBV5-1 | CASSFGSSGGYEQYF
TRBJ2-6 | TRBV5-1 | CASSWITGYGANVLTF
TRBJ1-1 | TRBV29-1 | CSVGGRESTEAFF
TRBJ1-2 | TRBV2 | CASSDETYTYGYTF
TRBJ2-7 | TRBV29-1 | CSANPGTGSHEQYF
TRBJ1-1 | TRBV7-8 | CASSLGQGVAEAFF
TRBJ1-1 | TRBV5-6 | CASSLLPGTGNTEAFF
TRBJ1-1 | TRBV19 | CASSIPQMNTEAFF
TRBJ2-7 | TRBV5-4 | CASSWDRGSYEQYF
TRBJ1-5 | TRBV6-1 | CASSEAGTANQPQHF
TRBJ2-7 | TRBV10-1 | CASSESSGNEQYF
TRBJ1-5 | TRBV30 | CAWSLMGQGNQPQHF
TRBJ2-1 | TRBV29-1 | CSVDKGNNEQFF
TRBJ2-7 | TRBV12-5 | CASGSATDEQYF
TRBJ2-2 | TRBV5-4 | CASSSQAPGELFF
TRBJ2-3 | TRBV2 | CASQADGAADTQYF
TRBJ2-1 | TRBV29-1 | CSDTRGGFNNEQFF
TRBJ2-7 | TRBV19 | CASSIVAGPPYEQYF
TRBJ1-3 | TRBV5-4 | CASSFQGAGNTIYF
TRBJ1-1 | TRBV4-1 | CASSFPDRGRTEAFF
TRBJ2-1 | TRBV27 | CASSLGPAGVSYNEQFF
TRBJ2-3 | TRBV6-1 | CASSEGEGASGGPDTQYF